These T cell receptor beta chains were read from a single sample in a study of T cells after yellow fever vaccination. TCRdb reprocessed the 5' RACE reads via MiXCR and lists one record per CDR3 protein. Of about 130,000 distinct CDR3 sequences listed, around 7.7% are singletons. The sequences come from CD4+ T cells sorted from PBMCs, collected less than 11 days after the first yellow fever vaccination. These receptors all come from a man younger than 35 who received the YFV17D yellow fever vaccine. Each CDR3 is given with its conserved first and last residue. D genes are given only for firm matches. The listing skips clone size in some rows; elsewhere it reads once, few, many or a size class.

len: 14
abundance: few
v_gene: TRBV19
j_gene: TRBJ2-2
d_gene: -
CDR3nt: TGTGCCAGTATGAGTGGCGGGGTCACCGGGGAGCTGTTTTTT
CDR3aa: CASMSGGVTGELFF

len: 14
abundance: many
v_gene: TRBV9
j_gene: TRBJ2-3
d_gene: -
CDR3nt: TGTGCCAGCAGCGTCCCGGGGAGCACAGATACGCAGTATTTT
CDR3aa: CASSVPGSTDTQYF

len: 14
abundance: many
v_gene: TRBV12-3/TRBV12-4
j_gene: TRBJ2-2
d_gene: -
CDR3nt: TGTGCCAGCAGATACAGACTAACCGACGGGGAGCTGTTTTTT
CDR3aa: CASRYRLTDGELFF

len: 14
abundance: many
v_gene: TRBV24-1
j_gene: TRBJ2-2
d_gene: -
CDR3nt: TGTGCCACCAGTGCCGGGACCGGGGTATTGGAGCTGTTTTTT
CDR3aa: CATSAGTGVLELFF

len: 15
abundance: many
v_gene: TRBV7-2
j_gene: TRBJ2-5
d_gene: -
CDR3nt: TGTGCCAGCAGCTGGAGGGGGCAAGGGGGTGAGACCCAGTACTTC
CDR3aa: CASSWRGQGGETQYF

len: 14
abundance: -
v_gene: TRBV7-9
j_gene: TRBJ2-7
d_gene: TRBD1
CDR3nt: TGTGCCAGCAGCACCGGACAGGGGAACTACGAGCAGTACTTC
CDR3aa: CASSTGQGNYEQYF

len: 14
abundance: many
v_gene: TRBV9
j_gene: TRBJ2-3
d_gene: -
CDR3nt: TGTGCCAGCAGCGTTACTTCACACCCTGATACGCAGTATTTT
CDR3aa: CASSVTSHPDTQYF

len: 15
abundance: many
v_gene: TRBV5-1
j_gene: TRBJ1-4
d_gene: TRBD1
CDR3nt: TGCGCCAGCAGCTTTGGCAGGGGGCCCGGTGAAAAACTGTTTTTT
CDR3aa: CASSFGRGPGEKLFF

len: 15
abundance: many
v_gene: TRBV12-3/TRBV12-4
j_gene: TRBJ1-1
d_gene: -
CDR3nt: TGTGCCAGCAGTTTCCACAGGGCTTCGGACACTGAAGCTTTCTTT
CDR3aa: CASSFHRASDTEAFF

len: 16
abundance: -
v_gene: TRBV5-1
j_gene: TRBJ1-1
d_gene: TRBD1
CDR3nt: TGCGCCAGCAGCGCGGTGTTGACAGGGGATGGCACTGAAGCTTTCTTT
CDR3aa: CASSAVLTGDGTEAFF

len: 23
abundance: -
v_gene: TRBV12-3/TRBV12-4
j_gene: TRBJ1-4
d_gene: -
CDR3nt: TGTGCCAGCAGTTTAGCGCGTCGGCAGGGAGGGATACCGTCAGGGTTAACTAATGAAAAACTGTTTTTT
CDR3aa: CASSLARRQGGIPSGLTNEKLFF

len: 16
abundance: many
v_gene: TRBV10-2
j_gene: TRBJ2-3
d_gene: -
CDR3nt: TGCGCCAGCGCGTTGTGGCGTGGCGGCGGCGGGGATACGCAGTATTTT
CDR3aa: CASALWRGGGGDTQYF

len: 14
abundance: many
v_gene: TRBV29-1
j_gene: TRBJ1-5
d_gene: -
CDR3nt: TGCAGCCCTGGGGGGGTTGGTAGCAATCAGCCCCAGCATTTT
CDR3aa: CSPGGVGSNQPQHF

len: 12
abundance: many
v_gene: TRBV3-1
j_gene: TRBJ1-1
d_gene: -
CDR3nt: TGTGCCAGCAGCCAGGGATGGACTGAAGCTTTCTTT
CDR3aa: CASSQGWTEAFF

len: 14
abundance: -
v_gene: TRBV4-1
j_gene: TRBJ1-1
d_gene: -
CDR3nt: TGCGCCAGCAGCCATGGGACCCTAAAGACTGAAGCTTTCTTT
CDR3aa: CASSHGTLKTEAFF

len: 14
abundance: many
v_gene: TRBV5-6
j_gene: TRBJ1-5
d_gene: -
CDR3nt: TGTGCCAGCAGCTTGTGGGGGGGCACCACGCCCCAGCATTTT
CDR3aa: CASSLWGGTTPQHF

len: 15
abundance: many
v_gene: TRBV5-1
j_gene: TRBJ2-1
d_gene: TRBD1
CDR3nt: TGCGCCAGCAGCTTGGACGGGCTAGGGGGCGATGAGCAGTTCTTC
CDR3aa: CASSLDGLGGDEQFF

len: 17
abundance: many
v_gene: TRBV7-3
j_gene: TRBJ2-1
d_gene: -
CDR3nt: TGTGCCAGCAGCTTAACTTCATCTAGAGGCGCCGACAATGAGCAGTTCTTC
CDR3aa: CASSLTSSRGADNEQFF

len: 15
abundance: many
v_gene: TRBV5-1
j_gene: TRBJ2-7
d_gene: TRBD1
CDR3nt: TGCGCCAGCAGCCTGGACAGGGGAGGCCTTGGGGGGCAGTACTTC
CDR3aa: CASSLDRGGLGGQYF